The source of this T cell receptor beta chain is a study of blood T cell repertoires in COVID-19. Overall study: Samples taken during acute and convalescent COVID-19 were collected in the United States, Italy and Spain. T cells, B-cell-depleted T cells, or PBMCs supplied cDNA or gDNA.

As processed by the authors: Amplification of reference gene primers was used by the study to estimate nucleated cell counts. The protocol was immunoSEQ multiplex PCR, while the TCRdb copy is restricted to in-frame clones and leaves out a portion. The V and J calls and clone size were taken over from that table, and D and trimming were inferred from the DNA. Among 180,000 or so clones listed, roughly 78% were seen once. The V end lost 4 bases, the J end lost 7 bases, and 14 bases lay between the germline ends. The CDR3 totals 14 residues. The germline V gene encodes CDR1 LGHDT and CDR2 YNNKEL (reference sequence).

This sequence originates from a woman of 80 years or more with active or convalescent COVID-19. The chain links TRBV3-1 (or the pseudogene TRBV3-2) to TRBJ1-5; the D gene is possibly TRBD1 (5 bases). The sequencing sample was made of peripheral blood. The CDR3, as DNA: TGTGCCAGCAGCCTTGCGGGACCGCGACAGCCCCAGCATTTT. Translating it yields CASSLAGPRQPQHF.